This T cell receptor beta chain was documented in a study of T cell repertoires in cytomegalovirus infection. Study as a whole: In public TCR beta signatures, there were indications of both CMV infection and matching HLA type. Broader study findings: Dominating the ex vivo response were HLA-C-restricted CMV-specific TCR beta clonotypes.

TCRdb recomputed calls from the reads with MiXCR, one row per CDR3 protein. The data show approximately 500,000 distinct CDR3 sequences, approximately 25% seen once. CDR3 length: 17 amino acids. Trimming took off 0 bases at V and 0 bases at J, with 11 bases between the two ends. Germline assignment: CDR1 SGHNT and CDR2 YENEEA. There are many counts of this clonotype. Its antigen remains unidentified. Material: PBMCs. J is TRBJ2-2 and V is TRBV11-3; D is ambiguous. This TCR was recovered from a human donor in good health (CMV status not recorded). Some clones in this sample may be carry-over from other donors' samples. The CDR3 protein is CASSLDLAVANTGELFF. CDR3 DNA sequence: TGTGCCAGCAGCTTAGATCTGGCGGTCGCGAACACCGGGGAGCTGTTTTTT.